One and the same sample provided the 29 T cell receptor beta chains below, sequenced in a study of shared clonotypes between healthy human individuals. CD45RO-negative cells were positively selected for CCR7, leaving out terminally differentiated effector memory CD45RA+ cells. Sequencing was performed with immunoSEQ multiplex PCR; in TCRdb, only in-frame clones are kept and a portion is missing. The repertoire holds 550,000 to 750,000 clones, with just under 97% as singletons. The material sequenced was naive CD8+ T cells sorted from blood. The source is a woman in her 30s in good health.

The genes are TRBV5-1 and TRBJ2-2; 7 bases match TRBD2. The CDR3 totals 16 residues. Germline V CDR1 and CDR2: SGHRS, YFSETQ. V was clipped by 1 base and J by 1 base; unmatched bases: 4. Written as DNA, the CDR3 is TGCGCCAGCAGCTTGTATGAGCGGGAGAACACCGGGGAGCTGTTTTTT. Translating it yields CASSLYERENTGELFF.

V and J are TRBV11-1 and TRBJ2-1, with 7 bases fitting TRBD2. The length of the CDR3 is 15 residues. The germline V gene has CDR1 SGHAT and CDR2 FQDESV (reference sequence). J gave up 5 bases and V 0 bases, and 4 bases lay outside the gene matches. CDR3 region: CASSLAGGWNNEQFF. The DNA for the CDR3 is TGTGCCAGCAGCTTAGCGGGAGGGTGGAACAATGAGCAGTTCTTC.

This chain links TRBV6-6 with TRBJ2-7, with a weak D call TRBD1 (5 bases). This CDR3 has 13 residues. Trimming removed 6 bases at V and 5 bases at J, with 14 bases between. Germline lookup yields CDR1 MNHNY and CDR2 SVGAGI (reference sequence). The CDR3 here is CASSFTSGNEQYF. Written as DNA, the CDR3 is TGTGCCAGCAGCTTCACCTCAGGGAACGAGCAGTACTTC.

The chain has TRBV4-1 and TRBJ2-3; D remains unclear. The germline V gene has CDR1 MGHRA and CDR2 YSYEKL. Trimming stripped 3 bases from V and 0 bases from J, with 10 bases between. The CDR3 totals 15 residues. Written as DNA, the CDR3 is TGCGCCAGCAGCCAGCTCGGGCAGAGCACAGATACGCAGTATTTT. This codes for CASSQLGQSTDTQYF.

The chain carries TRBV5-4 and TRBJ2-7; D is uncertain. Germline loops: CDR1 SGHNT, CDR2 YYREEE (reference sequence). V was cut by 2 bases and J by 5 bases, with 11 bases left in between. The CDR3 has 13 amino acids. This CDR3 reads CASSLRPRNEQYF. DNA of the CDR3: TGTGCCAGCAGCTTACGACCCCGCAACGAGCAGTACTTC.

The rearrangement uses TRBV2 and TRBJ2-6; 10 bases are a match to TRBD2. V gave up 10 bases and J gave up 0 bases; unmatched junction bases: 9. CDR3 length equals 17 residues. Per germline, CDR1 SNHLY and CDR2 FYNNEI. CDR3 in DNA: TGTGCCAACTTGGGACTAGCGTTTAGCTCTGGGGCCAACGTCCTGACTTTC. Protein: CANLGLAFSSGANVLTF. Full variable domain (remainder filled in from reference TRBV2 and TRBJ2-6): EPEVTQTPSHQVTQMGQEVILRCVPISNHLYFYWYRQILGQKVEFLVSFYNNEISEKSEIFDDQFSVERPDGSNFTLKIRSTKLEDSAMYFCANLGLAFSSGANVLTFGAGSRLTVL.

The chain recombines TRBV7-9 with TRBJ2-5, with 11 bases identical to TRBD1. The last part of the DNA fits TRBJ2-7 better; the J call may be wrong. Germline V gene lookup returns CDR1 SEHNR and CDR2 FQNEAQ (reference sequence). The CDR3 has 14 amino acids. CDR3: CASRPGQGAGEQYF. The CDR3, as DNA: TGTGCCAGCAGGCCCGGACAGGGGGCTGGCGAGCAGTACTTC.

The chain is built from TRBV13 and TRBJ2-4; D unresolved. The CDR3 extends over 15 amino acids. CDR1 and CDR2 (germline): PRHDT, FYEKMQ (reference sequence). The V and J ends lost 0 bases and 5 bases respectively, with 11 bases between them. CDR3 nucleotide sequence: TGTGCCAGCAGCTTAGGATTGGGCGGCGAAAACATTCAGTACTTC. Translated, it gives CASSLGLGGENIQYF.

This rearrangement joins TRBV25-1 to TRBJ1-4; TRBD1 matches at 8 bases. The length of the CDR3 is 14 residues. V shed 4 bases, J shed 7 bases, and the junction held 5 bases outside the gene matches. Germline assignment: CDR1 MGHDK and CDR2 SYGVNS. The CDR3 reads CASSGTGGSEKLFF. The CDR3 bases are TGTGCCAGCAGTGGAACAGGGGGATCTGAAAAACTGTTTTTT.

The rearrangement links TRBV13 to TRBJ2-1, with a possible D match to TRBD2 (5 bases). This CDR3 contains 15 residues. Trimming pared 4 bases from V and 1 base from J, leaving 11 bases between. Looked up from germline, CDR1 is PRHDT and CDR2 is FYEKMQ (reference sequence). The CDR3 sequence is CASSSGLSSYNEQFF. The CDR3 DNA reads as TGTGCCAGCAGCTCCGGACTGTCGTCCTACAATGAGCAGTTCTTC. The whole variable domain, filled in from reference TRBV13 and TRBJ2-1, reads AAGVIQSPRHLIKEKRETATLKCYPIPRHDTVYWYQQGPGQDPQFLISFYEKMQSDKGSIPDRFSAQQFSDYHSELNMSSLELGDSALYFCASSSGLSSYNEQFFGPGTRLTVL.

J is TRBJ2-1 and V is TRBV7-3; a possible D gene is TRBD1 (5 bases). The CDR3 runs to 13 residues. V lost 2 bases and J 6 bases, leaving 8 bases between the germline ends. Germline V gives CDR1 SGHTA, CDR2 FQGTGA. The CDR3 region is CASSLSQGNEQFF. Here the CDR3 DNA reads TGTGCCAGCAGCTTATCGCAGGGCAATGAGCAGTTCTTC.

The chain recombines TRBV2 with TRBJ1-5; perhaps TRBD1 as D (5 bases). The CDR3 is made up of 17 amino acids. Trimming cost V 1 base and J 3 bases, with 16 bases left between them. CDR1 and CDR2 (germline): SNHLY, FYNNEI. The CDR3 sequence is CASSEGGRGGSNQPQHF. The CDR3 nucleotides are TGTGCCAGCAGTGAAGGAGGTCGGGGGGGATCCAATCAGCCCCAGCATTTT.

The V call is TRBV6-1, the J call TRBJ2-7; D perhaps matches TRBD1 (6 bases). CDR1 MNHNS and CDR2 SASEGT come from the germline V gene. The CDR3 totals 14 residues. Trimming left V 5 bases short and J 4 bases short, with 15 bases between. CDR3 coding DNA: TGTGCCAGCAGTCCGTTGGGGGCGGCGTACGAGCAGTACTTC. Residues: CASSPLGAAYEQYF.

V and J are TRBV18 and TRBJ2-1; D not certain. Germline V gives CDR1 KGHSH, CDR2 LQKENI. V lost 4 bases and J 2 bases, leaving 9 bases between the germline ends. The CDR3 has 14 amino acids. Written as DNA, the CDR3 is TGTGCCAGCTCACTCGATCACACCTACAATGAGCAGTTCTTC. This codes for CASSLDHTYNEQFF.

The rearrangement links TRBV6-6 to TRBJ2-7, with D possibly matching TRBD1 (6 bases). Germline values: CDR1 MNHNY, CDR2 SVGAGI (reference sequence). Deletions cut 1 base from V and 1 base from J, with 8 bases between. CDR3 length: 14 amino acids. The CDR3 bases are TGTGCCAGCAGTTACTACGGACAGTCCTACGAGCAGTACTTC. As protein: CASSYYGQSYEQYF.

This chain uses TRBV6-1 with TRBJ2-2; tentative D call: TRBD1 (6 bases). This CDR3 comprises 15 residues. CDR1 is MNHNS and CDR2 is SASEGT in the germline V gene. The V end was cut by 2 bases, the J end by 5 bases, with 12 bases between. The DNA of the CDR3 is TGTGCCAGCAGTGAAAAGAGGGGGAGAACCGGGGAGCTGTTTTTT. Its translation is CASSEKRGRTGELFF.

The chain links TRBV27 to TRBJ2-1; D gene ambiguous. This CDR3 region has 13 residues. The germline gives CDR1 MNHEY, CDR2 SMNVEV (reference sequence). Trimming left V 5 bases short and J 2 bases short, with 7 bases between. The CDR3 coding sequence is TGTGCCAGCAGTGCTGGACCCTACAATGAGCAGTTCTTC. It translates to CASSAGPYNEQFF.

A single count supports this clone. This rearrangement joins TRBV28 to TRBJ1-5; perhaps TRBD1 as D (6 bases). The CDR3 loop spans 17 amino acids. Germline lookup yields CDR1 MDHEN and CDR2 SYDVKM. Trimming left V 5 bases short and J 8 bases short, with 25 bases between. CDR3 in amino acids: CASSPSYGDNPGEPQHF. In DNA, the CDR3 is TGTGCCAGCAGTCCCAGTTATGGGGACAACCCGGGGGAGCCCCAGCATTTT.

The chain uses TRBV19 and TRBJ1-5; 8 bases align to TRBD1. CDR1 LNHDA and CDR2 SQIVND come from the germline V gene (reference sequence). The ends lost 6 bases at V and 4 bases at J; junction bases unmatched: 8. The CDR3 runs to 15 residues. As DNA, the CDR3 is TGTGCCAGTAGCACGACAGGGGCCGAAAATCAGCCCCAGCATTTT. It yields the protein CASSTTGAENQPQHF.

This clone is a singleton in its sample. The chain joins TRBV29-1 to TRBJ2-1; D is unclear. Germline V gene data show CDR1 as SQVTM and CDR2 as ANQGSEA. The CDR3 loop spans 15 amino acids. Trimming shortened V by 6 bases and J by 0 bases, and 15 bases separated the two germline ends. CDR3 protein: CSVEFRGSSYNEQFF. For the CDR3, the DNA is TGCAGCGTGGAGTTCAGAGGAAGCTCCTACAATGAGCAGTTCTTC.

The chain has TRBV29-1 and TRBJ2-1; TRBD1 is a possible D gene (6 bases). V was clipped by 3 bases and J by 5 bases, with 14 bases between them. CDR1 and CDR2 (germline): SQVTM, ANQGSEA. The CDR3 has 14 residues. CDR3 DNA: TGCAGCGTTGATTGGCAGGGGATACACAATGAGCAGTTCTTC. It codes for CSVDWQGIHNEQFF.

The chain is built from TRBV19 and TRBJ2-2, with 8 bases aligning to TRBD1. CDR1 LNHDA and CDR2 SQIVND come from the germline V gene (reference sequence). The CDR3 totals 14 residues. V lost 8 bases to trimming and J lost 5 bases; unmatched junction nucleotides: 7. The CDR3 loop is CASLDRALTGELFF. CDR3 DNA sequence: TGTGCCAGTCTGGACAGGGCACTGACCGGGGAGCTGTTTTTT.

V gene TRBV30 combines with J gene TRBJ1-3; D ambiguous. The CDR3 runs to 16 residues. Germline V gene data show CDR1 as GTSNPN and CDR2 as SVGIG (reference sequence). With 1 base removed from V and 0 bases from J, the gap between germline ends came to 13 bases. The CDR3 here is CAWSAPDGISGNTIYF. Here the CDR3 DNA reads TGTGCCTGGAGTGCTCCGGACGGCATCTCTGGAAACACCATATATTTT.

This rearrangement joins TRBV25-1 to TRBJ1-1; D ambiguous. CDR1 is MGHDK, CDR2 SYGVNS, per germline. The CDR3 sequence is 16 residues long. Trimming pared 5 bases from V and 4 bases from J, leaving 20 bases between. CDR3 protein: CASSNHLIGSRTEAFF. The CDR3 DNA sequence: TGTGCCAGCAGTAACCATTTGATCGGGAGTCGCACTGAAGCTTTCTTT.

DNA for the CDR3: TGTGCCAGCAGCCCTCCAACTACGTTGACAGGGGAAAATGAAAAACTGTTTTTT. As protein: CASSPPTTLTGENEKLFF. This chain links TRBV7-9 with TRBJ1-4, with TRBD1 identical over 8 bases. Germline CDR1 is SEHNR and CDR2 is FQNEAQ (reference sequence). Trimming at V came to 5 bases and at J to 5 bases, leaving 16 bases not matched to a gene. The CDR3 is 18 amino acids.

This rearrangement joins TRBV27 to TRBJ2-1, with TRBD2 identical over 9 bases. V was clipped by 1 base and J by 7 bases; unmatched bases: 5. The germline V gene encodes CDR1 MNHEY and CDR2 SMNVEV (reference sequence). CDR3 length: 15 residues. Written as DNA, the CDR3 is TGTGCCAGCAGTTTATATAGCGGGAGTCAAAATGAGCAGTTCTTC. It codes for CASSLYSGSQNEQFF.

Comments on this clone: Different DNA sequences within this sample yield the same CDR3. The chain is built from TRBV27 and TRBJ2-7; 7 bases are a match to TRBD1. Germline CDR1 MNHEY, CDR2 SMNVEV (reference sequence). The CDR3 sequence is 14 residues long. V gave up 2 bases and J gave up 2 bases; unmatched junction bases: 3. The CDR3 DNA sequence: TGTGCCAGCAGTTTAGGGCAGGGGGCCTACGAGCAGTACTTC. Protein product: CASSLGQGAYEQYF.

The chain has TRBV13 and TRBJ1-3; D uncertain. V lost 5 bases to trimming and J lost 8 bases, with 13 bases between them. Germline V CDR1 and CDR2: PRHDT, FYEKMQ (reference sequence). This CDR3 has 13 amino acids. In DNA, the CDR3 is TGTGCCAGCAGCCCCCCTCTGGGTGACACCATATATTTT. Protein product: CASSPPLGDTIYF.

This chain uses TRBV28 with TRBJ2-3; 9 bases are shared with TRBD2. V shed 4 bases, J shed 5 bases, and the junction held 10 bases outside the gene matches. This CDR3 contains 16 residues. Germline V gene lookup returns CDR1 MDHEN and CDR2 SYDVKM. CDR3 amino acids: CASSSRTRLAEDTQYF. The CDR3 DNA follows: TGTGCCAGCAGTTCCCGCACAAGACTAGCGGAAGATACGCAGTATTTT.